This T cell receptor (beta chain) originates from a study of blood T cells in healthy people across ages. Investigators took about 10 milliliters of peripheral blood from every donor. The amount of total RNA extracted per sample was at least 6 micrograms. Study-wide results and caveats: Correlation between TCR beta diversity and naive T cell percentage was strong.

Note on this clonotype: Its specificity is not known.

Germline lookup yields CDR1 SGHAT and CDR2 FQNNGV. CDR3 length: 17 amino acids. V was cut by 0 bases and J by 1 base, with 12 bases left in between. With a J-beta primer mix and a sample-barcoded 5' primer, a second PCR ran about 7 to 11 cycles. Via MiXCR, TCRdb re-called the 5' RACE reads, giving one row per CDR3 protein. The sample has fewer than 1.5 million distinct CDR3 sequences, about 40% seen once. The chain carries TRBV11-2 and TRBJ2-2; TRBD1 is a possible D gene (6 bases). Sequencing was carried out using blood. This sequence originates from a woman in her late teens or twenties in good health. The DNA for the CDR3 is TGTGCCAGCAGCTTAGATTCCAGGGGATGGAACACCGGGGAGCTGTTTTTT. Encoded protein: CASSLDSRGWNTGELFF.